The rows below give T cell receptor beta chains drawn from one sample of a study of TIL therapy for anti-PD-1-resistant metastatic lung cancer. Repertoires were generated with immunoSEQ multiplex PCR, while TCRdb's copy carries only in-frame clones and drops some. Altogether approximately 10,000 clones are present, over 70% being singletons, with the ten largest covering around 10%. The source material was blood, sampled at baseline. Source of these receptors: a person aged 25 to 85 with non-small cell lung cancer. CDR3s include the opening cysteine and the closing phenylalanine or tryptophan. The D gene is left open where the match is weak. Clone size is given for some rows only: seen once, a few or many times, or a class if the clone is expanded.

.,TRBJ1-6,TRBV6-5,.,CASSSQTGIPLHF
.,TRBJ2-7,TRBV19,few,CASKGGYEQYF
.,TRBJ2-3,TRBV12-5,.,CASDRRSGAEYTQYF
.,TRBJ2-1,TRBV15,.,CATSRDEWISSYNEQFF
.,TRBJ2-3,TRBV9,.,CASSVAMSTDTQYF
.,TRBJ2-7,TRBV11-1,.,CASSLGPPATYEQYF
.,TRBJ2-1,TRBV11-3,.,CASSPGQMKFDNEQFF
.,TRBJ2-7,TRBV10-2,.,CAIRDVGSSYEQYF
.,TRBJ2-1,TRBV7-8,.,CASSRGLAYNEQFF
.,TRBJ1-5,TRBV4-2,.,CASSQTPDGNQPQHF
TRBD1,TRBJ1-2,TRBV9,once,CASSVDPTGARWGYTF
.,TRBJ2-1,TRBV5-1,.,CASSLVSPVDEQFF
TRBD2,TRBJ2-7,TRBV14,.,CASSLLAGGSSYEQYF
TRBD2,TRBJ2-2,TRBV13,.,CASSPGLAGGPRRTGELFF
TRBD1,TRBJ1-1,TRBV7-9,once,CASSYDRGSATEAFF
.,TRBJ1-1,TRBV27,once,CASSTYGNTEAFF
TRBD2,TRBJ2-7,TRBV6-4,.,CASSVLAGTYEQYF
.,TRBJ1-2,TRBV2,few,CASSMTGGYTF
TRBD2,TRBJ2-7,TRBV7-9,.,CASRSSGGDEQYF
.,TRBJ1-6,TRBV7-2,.,CASSIRTGNSPLHF
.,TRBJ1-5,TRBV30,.,CAWSFDPNQPQHF
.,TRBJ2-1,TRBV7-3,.,CASSSIGGEQFF
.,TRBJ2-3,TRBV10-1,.,CASSIGPRDTQYF
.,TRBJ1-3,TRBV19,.,CASSIDPANTIYF
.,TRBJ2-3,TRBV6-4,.,CASSDSASATTDTQYF
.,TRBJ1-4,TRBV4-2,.,CASSQEGGAYPNEKLFF
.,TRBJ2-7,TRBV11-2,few,CASSLTPKLEQYF